This entry concerns a single T cell receptor beta chain. As originally analysed: Amplification of reference gene primers was used by the study to estimate nucleated cell counts. Some clones are missing from TCRdb's copy, which holds only in-frame ones; the method was immunoSEQ multiplex PCR. V and J calls and clone size come straight from that table; D and trimming were deduced from the DNA. The sample holds about 210,000 clones; less than 90% are singletons and the top ten take 0.75% to 0.95%. V trimming: 1 base; J trimming: 3 bases; junction bases outside the gene matches: 6. The CDR3 loop spans 17 amino acids. In germline, CDR1 is SEHNR, CDR2 FQNEAQ (reference sequence). This entry comes from a study of blood T cell repertoires in COVID-19. Looking at the study overall: From the United States, Italy and Spain came samples of acute and convalescent COVID-19. In each case, the material was cDNA or gDNA derived from T cells, B-cell-depleted T cells, or PBMCs.

This clonotype was obtained from a woman aged 70 to 79 with acute or convalescent COVID-19. Sequencing was carried out using peripheral blood. The V call is TRBV7-9, the J call TRBJ1-2; TRBD1 matches at 12 bases. Here the CDR3 reads CASSLVGQGARYYGYTF. The CDR3 DNA is TGTGCCAGCAGCTTAGTGGGACAGGGGGCGCGGTACTATGGCTACACCTTC.